This TCR beta chain was sequenced during a study of cytomegalovirus exposure and HLA in healthy donors. Broader study findings: Available immune exposure information was restricted to CMV serostatus only.

The V gene's germline CDR1 is MNHNS and CDR2 SASEGT. This CDR3 region has 12 residues. V was shortened by 5 bases and J by 5 bases, with 8 bases between the two germline ends. Concerning this clone: Its antigen is as yet unknown.

The PCR used 60 Vbeta and 13 Jbeta primers. In the authors' methods: In a later analysis, around 11 million of 60 million to 80 million unique beta chains occurred in at least two donors. Sequenced by immunoSEQ multiplex PCR; TCRdb stores in-frame clones only, minus some. The DNA was the basis for D and trimming; V, J and clone size are from that table. This table holds 190,000 or so clones. This clonotype was obtained from a boy younger than 18 in good health and CMV-seronegative. The material sequenced was PBMCs. This chain links TRBV6-1 with TRBJ2-3; D gene uncertain. CDR3: CASSTQRDTQYF. In nucleotides, the CDR3 is TGTGCCAGCAGTACCCAGCGAGATACGCAGTATTTT.